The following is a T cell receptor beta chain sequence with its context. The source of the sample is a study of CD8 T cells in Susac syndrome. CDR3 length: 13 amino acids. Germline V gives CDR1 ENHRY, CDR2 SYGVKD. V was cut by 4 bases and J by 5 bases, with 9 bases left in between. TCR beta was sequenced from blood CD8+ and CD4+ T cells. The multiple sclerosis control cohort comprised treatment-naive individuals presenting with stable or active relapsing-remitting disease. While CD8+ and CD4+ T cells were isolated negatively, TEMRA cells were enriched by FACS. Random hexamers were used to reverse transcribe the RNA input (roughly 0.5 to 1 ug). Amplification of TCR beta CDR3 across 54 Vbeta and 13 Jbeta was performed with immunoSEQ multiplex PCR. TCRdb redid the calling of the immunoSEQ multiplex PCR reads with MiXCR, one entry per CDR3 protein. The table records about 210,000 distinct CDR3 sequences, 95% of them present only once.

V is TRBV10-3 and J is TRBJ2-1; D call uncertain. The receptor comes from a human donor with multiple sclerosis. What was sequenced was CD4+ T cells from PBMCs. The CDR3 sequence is CAISVSENNEQFF. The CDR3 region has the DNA TGTGCCATCAGTGTCTCTGAGAACAATGAGCAGTTCTTC.